Following are 31 T cell receptor beta chains from one sample sequenced in a study of response to subunit inactivated influenza vaccine. TCRdb analysed the RT-PCR reads with MiXCR anew, one entry per CDR3 protein. This repertoire shows about 190,000 distinct CDR3 sequences, approximately 15% found once; its top ten account for roughly 26%. This specimen consisted of CD8+ T cells sorted from PBMCs, obtained 5 to 6 days after vaccination. The receptors derive from a man aged 45-60 years who received an inactivated influenza vaccine.

In this sample, this clonotype turned up a few times. The CDR3 spells CASNLRVHEQYF. CDR3 DNA: TGTGCCAGCAACCTCCGGGTCCACGAGCAGTACTTC. The V gene is TRBV2, the J gene TRBJ2-7; D gene ambiguous. The CDR3 runs 12 residues. Germline lookup yields CDR1 SNHLY and CDR2 FYNNEI. Deletions cut 7 bases from V and 5 bases from J, with 12 bases between.

About this clonotype: Its ends do not fully match the called genes, so a read error is possible. V is TRBV5-6 and J is TRBJ2-2; 8 bases line up with TRBD2. Germline-derived CDR1 and CDR2 are SGHDT and YYEEEE. The CDR3 totals 18 residues. Here the CDR3 DNA reads TGTGCCATCAGCTCCCTCGGGCCGGGGGGGCCTCTCACCGGGGAGCTGTTTTTT. It specifies CAISSLGPGGPLTGELFF.

This clonotype has at least ten counts. The gene calls are TRBV7-3 and TRBJ2-2; D may be TRBD2 (6 bases). The V end was cut by 6 bases, the J end by 5 bases, with 13 bases between. Per the germline V gene, CDR1 is SGHTA and CDR2 is FQGTGA. CDR3 size: 14 residues. CDR3 DNA sequence: TGTGCCAGCAGTAACGGGGGAAGAACCGGGGAGCTGTTTTTT. Translation gives CASSNGGRTGELFF. Full variable domain (missing parts from reference TRBV7-3 and TRBJ2-2): GAGVSQTPSNKVTEKGKYVELRCDPISGHTALYWYRQSLGQGPEFLIYFQGTGAADDSGLPNDRFFAVRPEGSVSTLKIQRTERGDSAVYLCASSNGGRTGELFFGEGSRLTVL.

The genes are TRBV11-2 and TRBJ2-1, with no clear D. The CDR3 length is 16 residues. The ends were cut back, 5 bases at V and 2 bases at J, with 16 bases in the middle. Germline loops: CDR1 SGHAT, CDR2 FQNNGV. The CDR3 reads CASSVSWTKAYNEQFF. The CDR3 DNA follows: TGTGCCAGCAGCGTTTCGTGGACCAAGGCCTACAATGAGCAGTTCTTC.

This clonotype was seen only a few times. The rearrangement uses TRBV12-3 or TRBV12-4 and TRBJ1-1, with 7 bases matching TRBD1. J gave up 1 base and V 5 bases, and 13 bases lay outside the gene matches. CDR3 size: 17 residues. In DNA, the CDR3 is TGTGCCAGCAGTACTCCGCAGGGGGGACCTCCGAACACTGAAGCTTTCTTT. Translation gives CASSTPQGGPPNTEAFF.

This clonotype was detected many times. The gene calls are TRBV7-2 and TRBJ2-1; a possible D gene is TRBD2 (5 bases). This CDR3 comprises 14 residues. The V end lost 1 base, the J end lost 7 bases, and 11 bases lay between the germline ends. Germline CDR1 is SGHTA and CDR2 is FQGNSA. CDR3 nucleotides: TGTGCCAGCAGCTTAGTAGTCGGAGGAAATGAGCAGTTCTTC. It codes for CASSLVVGGNEQFF.

This clonotype has just a few counts. The genes are TRBV7-9 and TRBJ2-3, with D perhaps matching TRBD2 (5 bases). The CDR3 covers 10 residues. Germline V gene sequence: CDR1 SEHNR, CDR2 FQNEAQ (reference sequence). Here the CDR3 reads CSGSVDTQYF. The CDR3 DNA reads as TGTTCTGGGAGTGTGGATACGCAGTATTTT. The whole variable domain, filled in from reference TRBV7-9 and TRBJ2-3, reads DTGVSQNPRHKITKRGQNVTFRCDPISEHNRLYWYRQTLGQGPEFLTYFQNEAQLEKSRLLSDRFSAERPKGSFSTLEIQRTEQGDSAMYLCSGSVDTQYFGPGTRLTVL.

This clonotype was seen more than once but under ten times. The chain uses TRBV5-6 and TRBJ2-5; 14 bases map to TRBD2. Germline trimming cut 4 bases from V and 5 bases from J; bases unmatched to any gene: 4. This CDR3 spans 15 amino acids. CDR1 is SGHDT and CDR2 is YYEEEE in the germline V gene. CDR3 amino acids: CASSRTSGRYETQYF. The CDR3 nucleotides read TGTGCCAGCAGCCGGACTAGCGGGAGGTACGAGACCCAGTACTTC.

This clonotype appeared a few times. The chain uses TRBV6-5 and TRBJ1-1; 8 positions match TRBD1. CDR3 length: 14 residues. With V trimmed by 2 bases and J by 5 bases, 4 bases remained unmatched. Per the germline V gene, CDR1 is MNHEY and CDR2 is SVGAGI. CDR3 loop: CASSYRQGKTEAFF. CDR3 nucleotide sequence: TGTGCCAGCAGTTACCGACAGGGGAAGACTGAAGCTTTCTTT.

This chain uses TRBV7-6 with TRBJ2-7; 9 nucleotides match TRBD1. J gave up 5 bases and V 5 bases, and 4 bases lay outside the gene matches. The CDR3 loop spans 13 amino acids. Germline CDR1 is SGHVS and CDR2 is FNYEAQ. The CDR3 coding sequence is TGTGCCAGCAGCCCGGACAGGGGCCACGAGCAGTACTTC. Translated, it gives CASSPDRGHEQYF.

This chain uses TRBV12-3 or TRBV12-4 with TRBJ2-7; D could derive from TRBD1 or TRBD2 (5 bases each). Trimming took 7 bases from V and 7 from J, leaving 11 bases between them. The CDR3 totals 11 residues. The CDR3 reads CASTDGGEQYF. The CDR3 nucleotides are TGTGCCAGCACGGATGGGGGTGAGCAGTACTTC.

There are a few counts of this clonotype. The chain combines TRBV29-1 with TRBJ1-1, with 10 bases aligning to TRBD1. V shed 6 bases and J 3 bases; nucleotides not matched to a gene: 7. The CDR3 runs to 14 residues. Germline-derived CDR1 and CDR2 are SQVTM and ANQGSEA. The CDR3 here is CSVRQGASDTEAFF. The CDR3, as DNA: TGCAGCGTCCGACAGGGGGCTTCGGACACTGAAGCTTTCTTT.

The gene calls are TRBV6-5 and TRBJ2-7; possibly TRBD1 for D (6 bases). The CDR3 consists of 16 residues. The V and J ends lost 0 bases and 2 bases respectively, with 14 bases between them. The V gene's germline CDR1 is MNHEY and CDR2 SVGAGI. DNA for the CDR3: TGTGCCAGCAGTTACTCTGGGAAGACAGGCCCCTACGAGCAGTACTTC. Its translation is CASSYSGKTGPYEQYF.

This clonotype came up a few times. This rearrangement joins TRBV2 to TRBJ2-2; TRBD2 is a possible D gene (7 bases). The length of the CDR3 is 15 residues. Germline V gene data show CDR1 as SNHLY and CDR2 as FYNNEI. The germline V and J ends were trimmed by 8 bases and 0 bases, with 13 bases remaining between them. The CDR3, as DNA: TGTGCCAGCTACCGGGGGGACACGAACACCGGGGAGCTGTTTTTT. It encodes CASYRGDTNTGELFF.

The rearrangement joins TRBV6-2 or TRBV6-3 to TRBJ2-1, with D perhaps matching TRBD1 (6 bases). This CDR3 spans 13 amino acids. The germline CDR1 and CDR2 sequences are MNHEY and SVGEGT. The V gene lost 7 bases and the J gene lost 7 bases, with 14 bases spanning the gap. As DNA, the CDR3 is TGTGCCAGCAATCCGTTCCAGGGGAATGAGCAGTTCTTC. Its translation: CASNPFQGNEQFF.

This chain uses TRBV2 with TRBJ2-7, with TRBD1 matching over 8 bases. The CDR3 is 15 amino acids. V shed 4 bases and J 0 bases; nucleotides not matched to a gene: 5. CDR1 and CDR2 from the germline V gene are SNHLY and FYNNEI. The chain's CDR3 is CASSVRTGSSYEQYF. The CDR3 DNA is TGTGCCAGCAGTGTAAGGACAGGGAGCTCCTACGAGCAGTACTTC.

This clonotype turned up a few times. V gene TRBV5-4 combines with J gene TRBJ1-1; 9 bases are shared with TRBD1. In germline, CDR1 is SGHNT, CDR2 YYREEE (reference sequence). After removal of 4 bases from V and 3 bases from J, the junction contained 1 base not matched to a gene. The CDR3 loop spans 13 amino acids. Here the CDR3 reads CASSGTGYTEAFF. Written as DNA, the CDR3 is TGTGCCAGCAGCGGGACAGGGTACACTGAAGCTTTCTTT.

A few counts support this clonotype. The chain links TRBV5-1 to TRBJ1-2, with 7 bases fitting TRBD1. The CDR3 runs 15 residues. Losses at the gene ends were 2 bases for V and 7 bases for J; bases not matched to a gene: 11. The germline gives CDR1 SGHRS, CDR2 YFSETQ. Written as DNA, the CDR3 is TGCGCCAGCAGCTTAAATGAGAGGGGGCTCGGTGGCTACACCTTC. Protein: CASSLNERGLGGYTF.

This clonotype was counted many times. This rearrangement joins TRBV7-2 to TRBJ2-1; D is unclear. The CDR3 loop spans 14 amino acids. Germline V CDR1 and CDR2: SGHTA, FQGNSA. Trimming pared 1 base from V and 6 bases from J, leaving 10 bases between. In DNA, the CDR3 is TGTGCCAGCAGCTTAGGATCCCCGTCCAATGAGCAGTTCTTC. Encoded protein: CASSLGSPSNEQFF.

This clonotype was picked up a small number of times. The rearrangement uses TRBV7-2 and TRBJ2-3, with 8 bases that match TRBD2. Germline V gives CDR1 SGHTA, CDR2 FQGNSA. The V gene end was trimmed by 5 bases and the J gene end by 9 bases; junction bases not matched to a gene: 13. The CDR3 extends over 15 amino acids. Here the CDR3 reads CASSEDGTSFDTQYF. The CDR3 DNA reads as TGTGCCAGCAGCGAAGACGGGACTAGTTTCGACACGCAGTATTTT.

This clonotype appeared a few times. This rearrangement joins TRBV10-2 to TRBJ2-5; D unclear. This CDR3 spans 15 amino acids. V was clipped by 0 bases and J by 1 base, with 9 bases between them. The V gene's germline CDR1 is WSHSY and CDR2 SAAADI. The CDR3 is CASSESRGVQETQYF. The CDR3 nucleotides read TGCGCCAGCAGTGAGTCACGCGGAGTCCAAGAGACCCAGTACTTC.

The table lists this clonotype with a few counts. The rearrangement joins TRBV20-1 to TRBJ2-1; no definite D call. Between the trimmed V and J ends, which lost 7 bases and 1 base, there was a span of 5 bases. This CDR3 is built from 11 residues. Germline V lookup: CDR1 DFQATT, CDR2 SNEGSKA (reference sequence). As DNA, the CDR3 is TGCAGTGGGGGATCCTACAATGAGCAGTTCTTC. This translates into CSGGSYNEQFF.

V is TRBV20-1 and J is TRBJ2-1, with TRBD1 matching over 8 bases. Germline trimming cut 0 bases from V and 7 bases from J; bases unmatched to any gene: 11. The CDR3 runs to 16 residues. The germline V gene has CDR1 DFQATT and CDR2 SNEGSKA (reference sequence). The CDR3 reads CSARENTGGYRNEQFF. The CDR3 DNA sequence: TGCAGTGCTAGAGAAAATACAGGGGGATACAGAAATGAGCAGTTCTTC.

This clonotype was picked up a small number of times. The V gene is TRBV12-3 or TRBV12-4, the J gene TRBJ2-5, with no clear D. The CDR3 is made up of 14 amino acids. V dropped 4 bases and J dropped 1 base, with 10 bases sitting between them. The CDR3 protein is CASSSRSSQETQYF. The CDR3 nucleotides are TGTGCCAGCAGTTCCAGGAGTTCCCAAGAGACCCAGTACTTC.

The chain links TRBV12-3 or TRBV12-4 to TRBJ2-7; D unresolved. The CDR3 runs 12 residues. V lost 4 bases, J lost 4 bases, and 8 bases lay in between. The CDR3 sequence: CASSSHMYEQYF. CDR3 in DNA: TGTGCCAGCAGTTCGCATATGTACGAGCAGTACTTC.

The chain links TRBV25-1 to TRBJ2-5, with 12 bases fitting TRBD1. Per the germline V gene, CDR1 is MGHDK and CDR2 is SYGVNS. J lost 12 bases, V lost 9 bases, and 11 bases had no gene match. This CDR3 has 13 amino acids. Here the CDR3 DNA reads TGTGCCAGTTACATCCCGGGACAGGGGGCGAAGTACTTC. Its protein is CASYIPGQGAKYF.

This clonotype appeared a few times. The CDR3 DNA reads as TGTGCCAGCAGACCCCCCCCTAGCGGGAGCACAGATACGCAGTATTTT. Amino acid sequence: CASRPPPSGSTDTQYF. The V call is TRBV7-9, the J call TRBJ2-3, with 8 nucleotides matching TRBD2. This CDR3 comprises 16 residues. The trim removed 6 bases at V and 0 bases at J, leaving 8 bases unmatched. The V gene's germline CDR1 is SEHNR and CDR2 FQNEAQ (reference sequence).

This clonotype was counted many times. The chain couples TRBV4-3 to TRBJ2-7, with 10 positions matching TRBD1. This CDR3 comprises 15 residues. Germline assignment: CDR1 LGHNA and CDR2 YSLEER. With 0 bases clipped from V and 4 bases from J, the junction kept 3 bases outside the gene matches. The CDR3 loop is CASSQDGGQGYEQYF. In DNA, the CDR3 is TGCGCCAGCAGCCAAGATGGGGGACAGGGGTACGAGCAGTACTTC.

V usage is TRBV7-8 and J usage is TRBJ2-3; no reliable D call. This CDR3 is 15 amino acids long. The germline V and J ends were trimmed by 4 bases and 3 bases, with 14 bases remaining between them. The germline gives CDR1 SGHVS, CDR2 FQNEAQ. The chain's CDR3 is CASSSHPLPTDTQYF. CDR3 sequence (DNA): TGTGCCAGCAGCTCTCACCCGTTACCGACAGATACGCAGTATTTT.

The genes are TRBV6-6 and TRBJ1-1; D is unresolved. Germline values: CDR1 MNHNY, CDR2 SVGAGI (reference sequence). V lost 2 bases, J lost 4 bases, and 5 bases lay in between. The CDR3 contains 12 residues. The DNA of the CDR3 is TGTGCCAGCAGTTACGGTTTCACTGAAGCTTTCTTT. It encodes CASSYGFTEAFF.

This clonotype was observed a handful of times. This chain uses TRBV2 with TRBJ2-2, with a possible D match to TRBD1 (5 bases). V lost 5 bases to trimming and J lost 6 bases, with 13 bases between them. Germline CDR1 is SNHLY and CDR2 is FYNNEI. This CDR3 comprises 14 residues. The CDR3 coding sequence is TGTGCCAGCAGTCCTAACCCAGGGCCCGGGGAGCTGTTTTTT. Translated: CASSPNPGPGELFF.